The clone carrying this T cell receptor beta chain was counted many times. What it binds is unknown. This sample is part of a study of read filtering for tumor transcriptome and immune sequencing. The wider study: Among patients, 17 were male and about 15 female, aged 47 to 80 (mean approximately 64). Transcriptome libraries were built from DNase-treated RNA. Study observations and caveats: Single-read clonotypes: about 81.9% of IR-seq clonotypes (about 3.5% of reads), 74.6% of RNA-seq clonotypes (roughly 49% of reads).

Sampling of bone marrow took place during active disease in every patient. The CDR3 length is 16 residues. Molecular barcoded adaptors covering alpha/delta and beta/gamma chains were used on 400 to 450 ng RNA. TCRdb re-called the reads through MiXCR, storing one row per CDR3 protein. The sample includes 75,000 to 95,000 distinct CDR3 sequences, 20% to 25% of them seen just once. The V and J genes are TRBV21-1 and TRBJ2-1. TRBV21-1 is a recognized pseudogene. The sequence was collected from a donor aged 40 or over with multiple myeloma. Specimen: a population of CD138-negative cells sorted from bone marrow. The CDR3 loop reads CASRIWSRLCYNEQFF. For the CDR3, the DNA is TGTGCCAGCAGGATCTGGAGTAGGCTATGCTACAATGAGCAGTTCTTC.